This TCR beta chain appears in the sequencing data of a study of T cell repertoires in cytomegalovirus infection. Study background: Shared public TCR beta signatures pointed to both CMV infection and a matching HLA type. Findings of the study overall: Frequencies of public TCR beta families were cumulated, and this identified carriers of CMV plus the relevant HLA. Clonotype analysis showed dominance of the ex vivo response by HLA-C-restricted CMV-specific TCR beta clonotypes.

The CDR3 contains 16 residues. V was trimmed by 5 bases and J by 9 bases, leaving 23 bases between them. CDR1 and CDR2 (germline): SGHTA, FQGNSA. One entry per CDR3 protein, called by TCRdb with MiXCR from the reads. Of some 150,000 distinct CDR3 sequences in the sample, roughly 6% were seen once. This clonotype was detected ten times or more. What it binds is unknown. Sample: PBMCs. The chain recombines TRBV7-2 with TRBJ2-1; D is possibly TRBD1 (7 bases). This sequence originates from a human donor in good health (CMV status not recorded). Some clones in this sample may be carry-over from other donors' samples. In DNA form, the CDR3 reads TGTGCCAGCAGCCGCACCAGGGGGGCTCCTGGGGTTGAGCAGTTCTTC. It yields the protein CASSRTRGAPGVEQFF.